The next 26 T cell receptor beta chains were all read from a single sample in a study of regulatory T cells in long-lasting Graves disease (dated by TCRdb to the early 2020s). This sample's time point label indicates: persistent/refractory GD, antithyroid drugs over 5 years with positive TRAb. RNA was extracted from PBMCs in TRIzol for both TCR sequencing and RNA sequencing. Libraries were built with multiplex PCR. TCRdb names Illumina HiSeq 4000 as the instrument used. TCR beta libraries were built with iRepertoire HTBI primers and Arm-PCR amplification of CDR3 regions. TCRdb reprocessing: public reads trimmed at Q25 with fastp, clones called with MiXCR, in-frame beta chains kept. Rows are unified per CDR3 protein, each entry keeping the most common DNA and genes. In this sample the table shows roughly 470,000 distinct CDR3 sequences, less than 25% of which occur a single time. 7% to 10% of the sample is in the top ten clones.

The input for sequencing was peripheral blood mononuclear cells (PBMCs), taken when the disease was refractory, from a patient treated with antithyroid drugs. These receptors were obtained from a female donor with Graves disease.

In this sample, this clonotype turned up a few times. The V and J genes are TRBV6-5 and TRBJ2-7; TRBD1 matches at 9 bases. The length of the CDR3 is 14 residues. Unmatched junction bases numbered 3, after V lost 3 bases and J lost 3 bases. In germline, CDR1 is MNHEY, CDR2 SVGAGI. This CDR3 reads CASSYAGQGYEQYF. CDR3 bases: TGTGCCAGCAGTTATGCGGGACAGGGCTACGAGCAGTACTTC.

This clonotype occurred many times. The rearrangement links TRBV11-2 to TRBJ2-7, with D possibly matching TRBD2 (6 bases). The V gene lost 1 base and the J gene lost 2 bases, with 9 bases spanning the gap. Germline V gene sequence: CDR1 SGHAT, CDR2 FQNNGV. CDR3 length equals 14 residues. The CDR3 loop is CASSLAGSAYEQYF. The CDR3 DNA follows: TGTGCCAGCAGCTTAGCCGGGAGCGCCTACGAGCAGTACTTC.

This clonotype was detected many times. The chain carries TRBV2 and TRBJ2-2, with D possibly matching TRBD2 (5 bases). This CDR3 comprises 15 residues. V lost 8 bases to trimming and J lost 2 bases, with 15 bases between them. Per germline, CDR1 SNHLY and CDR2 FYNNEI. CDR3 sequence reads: CASGIGRTNTGELFF. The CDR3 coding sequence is TGTGCCAGCGGAATTGGGCGGACTAACACCGGGGAGCTGTTTTTT.

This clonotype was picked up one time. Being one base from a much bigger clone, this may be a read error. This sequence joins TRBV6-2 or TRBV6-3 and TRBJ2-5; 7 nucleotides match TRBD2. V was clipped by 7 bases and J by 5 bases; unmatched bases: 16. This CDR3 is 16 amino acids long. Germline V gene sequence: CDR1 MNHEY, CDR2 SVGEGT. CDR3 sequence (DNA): TGTGCCAGCAAAACAATACGGACTGGCGGGAGCGAGACCCAGTACTTC. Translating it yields CASKTIRTGGSETQYF.

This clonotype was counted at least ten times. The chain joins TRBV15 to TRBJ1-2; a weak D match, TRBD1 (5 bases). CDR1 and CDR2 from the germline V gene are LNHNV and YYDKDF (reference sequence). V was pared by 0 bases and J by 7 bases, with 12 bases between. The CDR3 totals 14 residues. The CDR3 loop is CATSRDRGLGGYTF. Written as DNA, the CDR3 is TGTGCCACCAGCAGAGATAGGGGTCTGGGTGGCTACACCTTC.

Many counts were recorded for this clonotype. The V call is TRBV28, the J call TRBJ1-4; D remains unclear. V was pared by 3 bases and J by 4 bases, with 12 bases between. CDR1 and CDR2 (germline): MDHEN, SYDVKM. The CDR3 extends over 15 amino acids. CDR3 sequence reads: CASSFLIGFNEKLFF. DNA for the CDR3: TGTGCCAGCAGTTTCTTAATCGGGTTTAATGAAAAACTGTTTTTT.

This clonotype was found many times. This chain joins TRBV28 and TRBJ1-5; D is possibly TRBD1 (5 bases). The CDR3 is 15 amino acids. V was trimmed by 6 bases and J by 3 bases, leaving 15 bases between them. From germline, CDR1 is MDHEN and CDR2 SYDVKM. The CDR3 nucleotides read TGTGCCAGCAGCGATGTGGGACTGTACAATCAGCCCCAGCATTTT. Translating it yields CASSDVGLYNQPQHF.

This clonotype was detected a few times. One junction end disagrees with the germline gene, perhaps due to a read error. The CDR3 sequence: CAWSKTGFTEAFF. In DNA form, the CDR3 reads TGTGCCTGGAGTAAGACAGGGTTTACTGAGGCTTTCTTT. This sequence joins TRBV30 and TRBJ1-1, with 7 bases lining up with TRBD1. There are 13 residues in the CDR3. CDR1 is GTSNPN and CDR2 is SVGIG in the germline V gene (reference sequence).

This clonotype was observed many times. CDR3 DNA: TGCAGTTGTCGGGGGGACGGAACCTACGAGCAGTACTTC. This gives the protein CSCRGDGTYEQYF. This chain uses TRBV29-1 with TRBJ2-7; 7 nucleotides line up with TRBD2. This CDR3 contains 13 residues. Germline lookup yields CDR1 SQVTM and CDR2 ANQGSEA.

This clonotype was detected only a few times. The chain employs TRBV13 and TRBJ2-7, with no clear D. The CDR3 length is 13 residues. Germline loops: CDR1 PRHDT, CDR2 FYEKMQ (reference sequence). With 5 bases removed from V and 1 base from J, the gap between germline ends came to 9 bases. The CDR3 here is CASSILESYEQYF. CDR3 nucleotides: TGTGCCAGCAGCATACTCGAGTCCTACGAGCAGTACTTC.

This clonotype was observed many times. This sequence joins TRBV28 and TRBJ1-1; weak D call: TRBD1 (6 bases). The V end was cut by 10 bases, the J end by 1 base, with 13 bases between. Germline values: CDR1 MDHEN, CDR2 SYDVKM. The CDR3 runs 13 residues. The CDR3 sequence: CATTDSENTEAFF. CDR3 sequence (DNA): TGTGCCACCACGGACAGCGAGAACACTGAAGCTTTCTTT.

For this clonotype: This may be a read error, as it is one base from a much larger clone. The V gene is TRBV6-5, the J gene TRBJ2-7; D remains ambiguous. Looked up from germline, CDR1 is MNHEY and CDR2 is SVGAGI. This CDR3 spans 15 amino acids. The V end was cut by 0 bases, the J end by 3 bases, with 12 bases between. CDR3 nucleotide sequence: TGTGCCAGCAGTTACTCGGACGAAAGCGTCTACGAGCAGTACTTC. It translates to CASSYSDESVYEQYF.

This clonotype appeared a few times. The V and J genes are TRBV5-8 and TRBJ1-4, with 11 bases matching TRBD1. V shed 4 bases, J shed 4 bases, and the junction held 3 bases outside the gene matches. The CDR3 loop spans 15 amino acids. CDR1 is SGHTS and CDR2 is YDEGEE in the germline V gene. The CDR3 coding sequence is TGTGCCAGCAGCCAAGGGACAGGGGGTAATGAAAAACTGTTTTTT. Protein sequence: CASSQGTGGNEKLFF.

The CDR3 protein is CAWSVGRQGIEKLFF. The CDR3 nucleotides are TGTGCCTGGAGTGTAGGGAGACAGGGTATTGAAAAACTGTTTTTT. The chain joins TRBV30 to TRBJ1-4; 7 nucleotides match TRBD1. The CDR3 has 15 amino acids. CDR1 GTSNPN and CDR2 SVGIG come from the germline V gene (reference sequence). Germline trimming cut 0 bases from V and 7 bases from J; bases unmatched to any gene: 8.

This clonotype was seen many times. The CDR3 spells CASSSQTGDYGYTF. For the CDR3, the DNA is TGTGCCAGCAGTTCTCAGACAGGGGACTATGGCTACACCTTC. The chain links TRBV6-5 to TRBJ1-2; 8 bases align to TRBD1. The CDR3 has 14 residues. CDR1 MNHEY and CDR2 SVGAGI come from the germline V gene. V lost 4 bases, J lost 3 bases, and 4 bases stayed unmatched.

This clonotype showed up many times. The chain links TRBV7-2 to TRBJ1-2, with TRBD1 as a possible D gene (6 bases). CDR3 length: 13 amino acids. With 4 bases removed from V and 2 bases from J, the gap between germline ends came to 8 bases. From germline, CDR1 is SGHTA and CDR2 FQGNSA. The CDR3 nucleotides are TGTGCCAGCAGCTCCACAGGGAACTATGGCTACACCTTC. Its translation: CASSSTGNYGYTF.

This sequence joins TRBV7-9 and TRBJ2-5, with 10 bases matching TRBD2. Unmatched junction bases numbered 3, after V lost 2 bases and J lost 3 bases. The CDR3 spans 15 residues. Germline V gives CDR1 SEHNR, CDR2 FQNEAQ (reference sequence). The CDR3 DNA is TGTGCCAGCAGCTTACTCACTAGCGGGAAAGAGACCCAGTACTTC. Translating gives CASSLLTSGKETQYF.

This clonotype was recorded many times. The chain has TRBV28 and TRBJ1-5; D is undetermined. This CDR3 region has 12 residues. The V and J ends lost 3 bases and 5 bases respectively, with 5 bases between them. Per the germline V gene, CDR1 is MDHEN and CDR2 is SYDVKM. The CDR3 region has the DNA TGTGCCAGCAGTTTTAGACATCAGCCCCAGCATTTT. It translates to CASSFRHQPQHF. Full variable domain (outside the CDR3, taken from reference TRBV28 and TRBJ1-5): DVKVTQSSRYLVKRTGEKVFLECVQDMDHENMFWYRQDPGLGLRLIYFSYDVKMKEKGDIPEGYSVSREKKERFSLILESASTNQTSMYLCASSFRHQPQHFGDGTRLSIL.

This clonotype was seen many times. DNA of the CDR3: TGTGCCAGCAGTTTACCCTACCAGGAGCAGTACTTC. Translated, it gives CASSLPYQEQYF. This chain joins TRBV27 and TRBJ2-7; no clear D gene. The CDR3 has 12 amino acids. The germline V gene encodes CDR1 MNHEY and CDR2 SMNVEV (reference sequence). V lost 2 bases, J lost 7 bases, and 9 bases lay in between.

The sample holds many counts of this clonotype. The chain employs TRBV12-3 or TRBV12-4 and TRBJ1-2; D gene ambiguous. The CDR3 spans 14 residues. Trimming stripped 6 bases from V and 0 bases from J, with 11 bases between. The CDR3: CASRSRATNYGYTF. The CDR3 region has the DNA TGTGCCAGCAGATCGAGGGCTACTAACTATGGCTACACCTTC.

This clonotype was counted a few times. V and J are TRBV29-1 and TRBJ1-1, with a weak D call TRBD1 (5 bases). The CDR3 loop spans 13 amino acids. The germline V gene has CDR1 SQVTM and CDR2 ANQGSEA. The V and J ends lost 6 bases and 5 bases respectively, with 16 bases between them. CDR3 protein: CSVQPARGTEAFF. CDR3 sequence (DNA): TGCAGCGTACAACCGGCGAGGGGAACTGAAGCTTTCTTT.

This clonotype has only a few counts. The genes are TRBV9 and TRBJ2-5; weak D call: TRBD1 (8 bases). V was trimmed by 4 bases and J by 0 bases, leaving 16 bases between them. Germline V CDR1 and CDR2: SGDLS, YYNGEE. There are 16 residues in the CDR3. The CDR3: CASSFQGAGDQETQYF. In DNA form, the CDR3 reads TGTGCCAGCAGCTTTCAGGGGGCGGGGGACCAAGAGACCCAGTACTTC.

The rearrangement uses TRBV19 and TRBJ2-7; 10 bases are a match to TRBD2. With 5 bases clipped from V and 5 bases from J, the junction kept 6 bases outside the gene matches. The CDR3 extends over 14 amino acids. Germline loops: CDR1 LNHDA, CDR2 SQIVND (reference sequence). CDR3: CASSAGLAIHEQYF. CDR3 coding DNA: TGTGCCAGTAGTGCGGGACTAGCGATCCACGAGCAGTACTTC.

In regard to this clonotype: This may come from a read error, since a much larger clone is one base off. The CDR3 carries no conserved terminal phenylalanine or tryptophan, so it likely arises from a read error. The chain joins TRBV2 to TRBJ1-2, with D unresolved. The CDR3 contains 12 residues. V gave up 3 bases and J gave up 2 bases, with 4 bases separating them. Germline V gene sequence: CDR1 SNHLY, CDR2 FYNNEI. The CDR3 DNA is TGTGCCAGCAGTGAGGTGAACTATGGCTACACCCTC. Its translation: CASSEVNYGYTL.

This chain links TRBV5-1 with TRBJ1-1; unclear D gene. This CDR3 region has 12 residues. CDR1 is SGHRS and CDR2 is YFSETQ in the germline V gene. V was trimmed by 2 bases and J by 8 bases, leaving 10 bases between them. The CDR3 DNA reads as TGCGCCAGCAGCTTTACCGACGGAGAAGCTTTCTTT. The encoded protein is CASSFTDGEAFF.

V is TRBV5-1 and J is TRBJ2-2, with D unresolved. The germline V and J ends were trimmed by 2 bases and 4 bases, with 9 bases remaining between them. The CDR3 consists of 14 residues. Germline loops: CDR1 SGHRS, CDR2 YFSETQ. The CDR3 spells CASSLWIRTGELFF. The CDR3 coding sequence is TGCGCCAGCAGCTTATGGATTCGCACCGGGGAGCTGTTTTTT.